A single sample gave rise to the 13 T cell receptor beta chains below, sequenced in a study of T cells in Graves' hyperthyroidism and ophthalmopathy. Using RNA transcripts as the source, TCR beta CDR3 regions were amplified. Researchers ran a first-round RT-PCR on the TCR CDR3 using the HTBI primer set. TCRdb called the multiplex PCR reads again in MiXCR, with one record for every CDR3 protein. Of hundreds of thousands of distinct CDR3 sequences listed, just under 20% are singletons. Material for sequencing was blood. Receptor source: a man between 40 and 49 years old with Graves' ophthalmopathy.

The chain combines TRBV7-9 with TRBJ2-6, with no clear D. V shed 2 bases and J shed 0 bases, with 14 bases lying between them. The CDR3 runs 18 residues. CDR1 and CDR2 (germline): SEHNR, FQNEAQ (reference sequence). The CDR3 DNA reads as TGTGCCAGCAGCTTAACATTCGACATACTCTCTGGGGCCAACGTCCTGACTTTC. The encoded protein is CASSLTFDILSGANVLTF. The variable domain in full, completed from reference TRBV7-9 and TRBJ2-6, reads DTGVSQNPRHKITKRGQNVTFRCDPISEHNRLYWYRQTLGQGPEFLTYFQNEAQLEKSRLLSDRFSAERPKGSFSTLEIQRTEQGDSAMYLCASSLTFDILSGANVLTFGAGSRLTVL.

This chain joins TRBV7-2 and TRBJ1-3; 8 positions agree with TRBD1. The CDR3 has 16 residues. V gave up 6 bases and J gave up 0 bases; unmatched junction bases: 7. Germline V gene data show CDR1 as SGHTA and CDR2 as FQGNSA. The CDR3 sequence is CASRRPGGDSGNTIYF. As DNA, the CDR3 is TGTGCCAGCAGACGACCAGGGGGCGACTCTGGAAACACCATATATTTT.

Notes on this clonotype: One base away lies a much larger clone, so this may be a sequencing read error. The chain employs TRBV7-2 and TRBJ1-5, with 9 bases that match TRBD1. The germline CDR1 and CDR2 sequences are SGHTA and FQGNSA. The CDR3 runs 16 residues. CDR3 DNA: TGTGCCAGCAGCCCGACAGGGGGGATTGGACATCAGCCCCAGCGTTTT. Amino acid sequence: CASSPTGGIGHQPQRF. Together with reference TRBV7-2 and TRBJ1-5, the CDR3 gives the full variable domain: GAGVSQSPSNKVTEKGKDVELRCDPISGHTALYWYRQSLGQGLEFLIYFQGNSAPDKSGLPSDRFSAERTGGSVSTLTIQRTQQEDSAVYLCASSPTGGIGHQPQRFGDGTRLSIL.

This rearrangement joins TRBV6-1 to TRBJ2-7; TRBD2 aligns across 15 bases. The CDR3 sequence is 21 residues long. Germline-derived CDR1 and CDR2 are MNHNS and SASEGT. With V trimmed by 5 bases and J by 2 bases, 19 bases remained unmatched. The CDR3 sequence: CASSLWTGTRTSGRGTYEQYF. The CDR3, as DNA: TGTGCCAGCAGTTTATGGACAGGGACCCGGACTAGCGGGAGGGGTACCTACGAGCAGTACTTC.

Remarks on this clonotype: It may be a read error: a sequence one base away is much more abundant. The chain combines TRBV3-1 with TRBJ2-7; D possibly corresponds to TRBD2 (6 bases). Germline assignment: CDR1 LGHDT and CDR2 YNNKEL (reference sequence). The CDR3 totals 13 residues. V lost 1 base to trimming and J lost 7 bases, with 11 bases between them. This CDR3 is CASSQVRGGEQYF. The DNA of the CDR3 is TGTGCCAGCAGCCAAGTGAGGGGAGGTGAGCAGTACTTC.

This clonotype was seen only a few times. V gene TRBV6-1 combines with J gene TRBJ2-2; the match to TRBD1 covers 10 bases. The CDR3 consists of 15 residues. CDR1 is MNHNS, CDR2 SASEGT, per germline. Trimming at V came to 6 bases and at J to 5 bases, leaving 6 bases not matched to a gene. CDR3 sequence (DNA): TGTGCCAGCAGCTTGGACAGGGGGAGAACCGGGGAGCTGTTTTTT. Its protein is CASSLDRGRTGELFF.

This clonotype showed up many times. The chain has TRBV2 and TRBJ1-4; D is possibly TRBD1 (5 bases). V gave up 3 bases and J gave up 8 bases, with 10 bases separating them. CDR1 and CDR2 from the germline V gene are SNHLY and FYNNEI. This CDR3 spans 13 amino acids. CDR3 in DNA: TGTGCCAGCAGTGAGGGGGATCTGGAAAAACTGTTTTTT. This gives the protein CASSEGDLEKLFF.

This clonotype was counted between two and nine times. The chain combines TRBV6-2 or TRBV6-3 with TRBJ2-7; 9 bases are a match to TRBD2. This CDR3 region has 14 residues. Germline V gene data show CDR1 as MNHEY and CDR2 as SVGEGT. V lost 5 bases and J lost 5; bases outside the gene matches: 7. The CDR3 region has the DNA TGTGCCAGCAGTCCTAGCGGGATCGCCCACGAGCAGTACTTC. Amino acid sequence: CASSPSGIAHEQYF.

V and J are TRBV7-9 and TRBJ2-3; 10 bases are a match to TRBD2. The CDR3 loop spans 16 amino acids. The V gene end was trimmed by 5 bases and the J gene end by 4 bases; junction bases not matched to a gene: 9. Germline values: CDR1 SEHNR, CDR2 FQNEAQ (reference sequence). CDR3 residues: CASSLGALAGADTQYF. CDR3 nucleotides: TGTGCCAGCAGCCTCGGTGCTCTAGCGGGAGCAGATACGCAGTATTTT.

This clonotype was recorded at least ten times. The chain has TRBV7-9 and TRBJ2-1, with 9 positions matching TRBD1. Germline CDR1 is SEHNR and CDR2 is FQNEAQ (reference sequence). V lost 1 base and J lost 6; bases outside the gene matches: 1. This CDR3 is 14 amino acids long. In nucleotides, the CDR3 is TGTGCCAGCAGCTTAGTGGACAGGGGCAATGAGCAGTTCTTC. Translation: CASSLVDRGNEQFF.

The J gene is TRBJ2-1, the V gene TRBV20-1, with 7 bases lining up with TRBD2. The germline V gene has CDR1 DFQATT and CDR2 SNEGSKA (reference sequence). This CDR3 has 14 residues. V trimming: 0 bases; J trimming: 6 bases; junction bases outside the gene matches: 5. The CDR3 here is CSARDPSGFNEQFF. DNA of the CDR3: TGCAGTGCTAGAGATCCTAGCGGATTCAATGAGCAGTTCTTC.

The table lists this clonotype with many counts. The rearrangement links TRBV7-8 to TRBJ1-1, with D uncertain. Germline V lookup: CDR1 SGHVS, CDR2 FQNEAQ. The CDR3 has 14 amino acids. Trimming removed 5 bases at V and 1 base at J, with 11 bases between. DNA of the CDR3: TGTGCCAGCAGCCCCTCTAGACAGAACACTGAAGCTTTCTTT. Translated: CASSPSRQNTEAFF.

This clonotype was counted only a few times. This chain uses TRBV3-1 with TRBJ1-4, with 7 bases fitting TRBD1. With V trimmed by 2 bases and J by 3 bases, 6 bases remained unmatched. The CDR3 has 16 residues. Germline CDR1 LGHDT, CDR2 YNNKEL (reference sequence). The CDR3 loop is CASSQFWTGPNEKLFF. In DNA form, the CDR3 reads TGTGCCAGCAGCCAATTCTGGACAGGCCCTAATGAAAAACTGTTTTTT.